This entry concerns a single T cell receptor (beta chain). The authors' processing: Reference gene primer amplification gave estimated nucleated cell counts. Assay used: immunoSEQ multiplex PCR; TCRdb lists only in-frame clones, some missing. D and trimming come from the DNA, and the V and J calls and clone size come from that table. The repertoire holds about 100,000 clones, with roughly 84% as singletons. This record comes from a study of blood T cell repertoires in COVID-19. As for the study in general: Whether acute or convalescent, the COVID-19 samples came from the United States, Italy and Spain. Sources were T cells, B-cell-depleted T cells, or PBMCs; the material itself was cDNA or gDNA.

This CDR3 region has 15 residues. J lost 2 bases, V lost 6 bases, and 2 bases had no gene match. The germline V gene has CDR1 MNHNY and CDR2 SVGAGI (reference sequence). This chain joins TRBV6-6 and TRBJ2-3; TRBD2 matches 13 bases. The source is a man between 65 and 85 years old with active or convalescent COVID-19. The specimen sequenced was peripheral blood. CDR3: CASRLAGGVTDTQYF. The CDR3 DNA reads as TGTGCCAGCAGACTAGCGGGGGGGGTCACAGATACGCAGTATTTT.